What follows are 10 T cell receptor beta chains derived from one specimen sequenced in a study of blood T cell repertoires in COVID-19. Produced via immunoSEQ multiplex PCR; TCRdb's table is partial and in-frame only. The sample records around 68,000 clones, 70% to 90% being singletons. Sequencing was carried out using peripheral blood. These receptor sequences come from a man aged 40-50 years with COVID-19, enrolled during active disease.

The chain recombines TRBV5-5 with TRBJ2-6, with 12 nucleotides matching TRBD1. The germline V gene encodes CDR1 SGHKS and CDR2 YYEKEE (reference sequence). Trimming removed 4 bases from V and 1 base from J; junction bases left unmatched: 9. The CDR3 loop spans 19 amino acids. The CDR3 DNA reads as TGTGCCAGCAGCCAAGGGACAGGGGGCCTTATATCTGGGGCCAACGTCCTGACTTTC. Its translation: CASSQGTGGLISGANVLTF.

V is TRBV2 and J is TRBJ1-1; D unresolved. The V and J ends lost 4 bases and 4 bases respectively, with 10 bases between them. CDR1 and CDR2 from the germline V gene are SNHLY and FYNNEI. The CDR3 consists of 13 residues. The CDR3 sequence: CASSAGIGTEAFF. DNA for the CDR3: TGTGCCAGCAGTGCCGGGATTGGCACTGAAGCTTTCTTT. The complete variable domain, with remaining parts taken from reference TRBV2 and TRBJ1-1, reads EPEVTQTPSHQVTQMGQEVILRCVPISNHLYFYWYRQILGQKVEFLVSFYNNEISEKSEIFDDQFSVERPDGSNFTLKIRSTKLEDSAMYFCASSAGIGTEAFFGQGTRLTVV.

The chain has TRBV29-1 and TRBJ2-5, with D possibly being TRBD1 (6 bases). This CDR3 has 12 residues. V lost 5 bases to trimming and J lost 0 bases, with 7 bases between them. The germline V gene has CDR1 SQVTM and CDR2 ANQGSEA. CDR3 DNA: TGCAGCGTTCGACAGGACCAAGAGACCCAGTACTTC. Protein sequence: CSVRQDQETQYF.

This sequence joins TRBV7-2 and TRBJ2-5, with TRBD2 identical over 7 bases. The CDR3 consists of 14 residues. The germline gives CDR1 SGHTA, CDR2 FQGNSA. The junction had 1 base not matched to a gene; V was cut back by 0 bases and J by 3 bases. The CDR3 DNA is TGTGCCAGCAGCTTAGCGGGGGGGAAAGAGACCCAGTACTTC. It encodes CASSLAGGKETQYF. The full variable domain, completed using reference TRBV7-2 and TRBJ2-5, is GAGVSQSPSNKVTEKGKDVELRCDPISGHTALYWYRQSLGQGLEFLIYFQGNSAPDKSGLPSDRFSAERTGGSVSTLTIQRTQQEDSAVYLCASSLAGGKETQYFGPGTRLLVL.

The rearrangement links TRBV6-5 to TRBJ1-3; 7 bases are shared with TRBD1. In germline, CDR1 is MNHEY, CDR2 SVGAGI. V shed 4 bases, J shed 0 bases, and the junction held 3 bases outside the gene matches. The CDR3 contains 15 residues. The CDR3 loop reads CASSWDSFSGNTIYF. Here the CDR3 DNA reads TGTGCCAGCAGTTGGGACAGCTTCTCTGGAAACACCATATATTTT.

The rearrangement uses TRBV10-1 and TRBJ1-3, with D possibly matching TRBD1 (6 bases). V lost 6 bases to trimming and J lost 2 bases, with 8 bases between them. The V gene's germline CDR1 is WNHNN and CDR2 SYGVQD (reference sequence). The CDR3 consists of 13 residues. The CDR3 loop is CASRDSPGNTIYF. The DNA of the CDR3 is TGCGCCAGCAGGGACAGCCCTGGAAACACCATATATTTT.

CDR3 sequence: CASSQGEDRVNYGYTF. The CDR3 DNA reads as TGCGCCAGCAGCCAAGGCGAGGACAGGGTAAACTATGGCTACACCTTC. The J gene is TRBJ1-2, the V gene TRBV4-1; 8 bases fit TRBD1. Germline CDR1 reads MGHRA; CDR2 reads YSYEKL. After removal of 1 base from V and 2 bases from J, the junction contained 6 bases not matched to a gene. The CDR3 is 16 amino acids.

This clone was observed a few times. This chain connects TRBV7-6 to TRBJ1-2; maybe TRBD1 (5 bases). The CDR3 totals 16 residues. Germline V gives CDR1 SGHVS, CDR2 FNYEAQ. Trimming left V 5 bases short and J 3 bases short, with 19 bases between. CDR3 DNA: TGTGCCAGCAGCCTAGAGTCTCGCCCCAGGGACTATGGCTACACCTTC. Encoded protein: CASSLESRPRDYGYTF.

The chain recombines TRBV10-3 with TRBJ2-3; a possible D gene is TRBD1 (6 bases). V was pared by 2 bases and J by 14 bases, with 11 bases between. Germline CDR1 reads ENHRY; CDR2 reads SYGVKD. The CDR3 consists of 11 residues. CDR3 sequence: CAISERTVLYF. CDR3 DNA sequence: TGTGCCATCAGTGAGAGGACAGTGCTGTATTTT.

This clone was seen a single time. The J gene is TRBJ2-5, the V gene TRBV5-1; 10 bases match TRBD2. Trimming took 2 bases from V and 5 from J; bases not matched to a gene: 6. The CDR3 length is 15 residues. Germline-derived CDR1 and CDR2 are SGHRS and YFSETQ. The CDR3 is CASSLTSGVQETQYF. CDR3 DNA: TGCGCCAGCAGCTTAACTAGCGGGGTGCAGGAGACCCAGTACTTC.